The rows below give T cell receptor beta chains drawn from one sample of a study of blood T cell repertoires in COVID-19. Libraries were prepared by immunoSEQ multiplex PCR; TCRdb keeps only in-frame clonotypes and omits some of them. The profile shows about 170,000 clones, 70% to 85% of them singletons. Sequencing input: peripheral blood. The source is a man in his fifties or sixties who had recovered from COVID-19. The CDR3 runs from the conserved cysteine through the conserved F or W. The order of the fields is D gene, V gene, J gene, clone size, CDR3 DNA, CDR3 protein. The D gene is left open where the match is weak. A clone size is listed for some rows: how often the clone was seen (once, few, many), or a class if it is expanded.

d_gene: TRBD1
v_gene: TRBV5-1
j_gene: TRBJ1-4
abundance: -
CDR3nt: TGCGCCAGCAGCTCCGGACAGGGTACCGAAAAACTGTTTTTT
CDR3aa: CASSSGQGTEKLFF

d_gene: -
v_gene: TRBV19
j_gene: TRBJ1-1
abundance: -
CDR3nt: TGTGCCAGTAACAATCAGGGGTTCATGAACACTGAAGCTTTCTTT
CDR3aa: CASNNQGFMNTEAFF

d_gene: TRBD2
v_gene: TRBV6-6
j_gene: TRBJ2-3
abundance: -
CDR3nt: TGTGCCAGCAGTTACTCGACGGCGGGGGGACTCGATACGCAGTATTTT
CDR3aa: CASSYSTAGGLDTQYF

d_gene: TRBD1
v_gene: TRBV19
j_gene: TRBJ1-1
abundance: once
CDR3nt: TGTGCCAGTAGTATCGACAGGGAAGGCACTGAAGCTTTCTTT
CDR3aa: CASSIDREGTEAFF

d_gene: -
v_gene: TRBV7-9
j_gene: TRBJ2-2
abundance: -
CDR3nt: TGTGCCAGCAGCTTAACTGAGGCCCCATCCGGGGAGCTGTTTTTT
CDR3aa: CASSLTEAPSGELFF

d_gene: -
v_gene: TRBV7-9
j_gene: TRBJ1-6
abundance: -
CDR3nt: TGTGCCAGCAGCTCTTGGGAGAATAATTCACCCCTCCACTTT
CDR3aa: CASSSWENNSPLHF

d_gene: TRBD1
v_gene: TRBV19
j_gene: TRBJ2-7
abundance: -
CDR3nt: TGTGCCACCGGCCAAAGGGGACAGAGCTCCTACGAGCAGTACTTC
CDR3aa: CATGQRGQSSYEQYF

d_gene: TRBD1
v_gene: TRBV7-2
j_gene: TRBJ2-5
abundance: -
CDR3nt: TGTGCCAGCAGCTATGAGACAGGGGGCGGCGAGACCCAGTACTTC
CDR3aa: CASSYETGGGETQYF

d_gene: TRBD1
v_gene: TRBV7-8
j_gene: TRBJ1-4
abundance: -
CDR3nt: TGTGCCAGCAGCCTACGACAGGGGAATGAAAAACTGTTTTTT
CDR3aa: CASSLRQGNEKLFF

d_gene: TRBD2
v_gene: TRBV11-2
j_gene: TRBJ2-5
abundance: once
CDR3nt: TGTGCCAGCACTTCTTGGGGTAGCGGGGACCAAGAGACCCAGTACTTC
CDR3aa: CASTSWGSGDQETQYF

d_gene: -
v_gene: TRBV15
j_gene: TRBJ2-2
abundance: -
CDR3nt: TGTGCCACCAGCCCGAGGGACATACGGGCCACCGGGGAGCTGTTTTTT
CDR3aa: CATSPRDIRATGELFF

d_gene: -
v_gene: TRBV19
j_gene: TRBJ1-5
abundance: -
CDR3nt: TGTGCCAGCGGAACCCAGGGTAAGAATCAGCCCCAGCATTTT
CDR3aa: CASGTQGKNQPQHF

d_gene: TRBD1
v_gene: TRBV4-1
j_gene: TRBJ2-7
abundance: -
CDR3nt: TGCGCCAGCAGCCAAACAGGGGGATGGTCCTACGAGCAGTACTTC
CDR3aa: CASSQTGGWSYEQYF

d_gene: TRBD1
v_gene: TRBV30
j_gene: TRBJ1-5
abundance: -
CDR3nt: TGTGCCTGGAGCCCGAGGACAGGGGGCCTAAGCAATCAGCCCCAGCATTTT
CDR3aa: CAWSPRTGGLSNQPQHF

d_gene: TRBD2
v_gene: TRBV11-2
j_gene: TRBJ2-1
abundance: few
CDR3nt: TGTGCCAGCAGTCCTGGGGCGGGGGGCTACAATGAGCAGTTCTTC
CDR3aa: CASSPGAGGYNEQFF

d_gene: -
v_gene: TRBV6-5
j_gene: TRBJ1-2
abundance: -
CDR3nt: TGTGCCAGCAGCCGTGAGCTTAGCTATGGCTACACCTTC
CDR3aa: CASSRELSYGYTF

d_gene: -
v_gene: TRBV2
j_gene: TRBJ2-6
abundance: -
CDR3nt: TGTGCCAGCAGTGAACAGGGACTGGGGGCCAACGTCCTGACTTTC
CDR3aa: CASSEQGLGANVLTF

d_gene: -
v_gene: TRBV19
j_gene: TRBJ1-2
abundance: -
CDR3nt: TGTGCCAGTAGGGTCCTACAGGTTTTAGGGTATGGCTACACCTTC
CDR3aa: CASRVLQVLGYGYTF

d_gene: -
v_gene: TRBV5-1
j_gene: TRBJ1-1
abundance: -
CDR3nt: TGCGCCAGCAGCTTGGACACTATGAACACTGAAGCTTTCTTT
CDR3aa: CASSLDTMNTEAFF

d_gene: TRBD1
v_gene: TRBV30
j_gene: TRBJ2-5
abundance: -
CDR3nt: TGTGCCTGGAGCGGACAGGGAGGTGAGACCCAGTACTTC
CDR3aa: CAWSGQGGETQYF

d_gene: TRBD1
v_gene: TRBV2
j_gene: TRBJ1-5
abundance: -
CDR3nt: TGTGCCAGGCCTCCGGGACAGGAATATTGGCCCCAGCATTTT
CDR3aa: CARPPGQEYWPQHF

d_gene: -
v_gene: TRBV5-6
j_gene: TRBJ1-1
abundance: -
CDR3nt: TGTGCCAGCAGCTTGTGGGCACCTACTGAAGCTTTCTTT
CDR3aa: CASSLWAPTEAFF

d_gene: -
v_gene: TRBV13
j_gene: TRBJ1-1
abundance: -
CDR3nt: TGTGCCCGCAGGAGGGGGGGGGAGAACACTGAAGCTTTCTTT
CDR3aa: CARRRGGENTEAFF